This entry describes one T cell receptor (beta chain). Its antigen remains unknown. Trimming removed 4 bases from V and 0 bases from J, with 9 bases in between. The CDR3 spans 14 residues. The germline gives CDR1 SNHLY, CDR2 FYNNEI. This record comes from a study of T-cell memory formation after mild COVID-19. Study-wide results and limits: Some SARS-CoV-2-responding clones were already detected in memory before infection.

TCRdb re-analysed the 5' RACE reads in MiXCR, keeping a single row per CDR3 protein. In the table there are 500,000 to 600,000 distinct CDR3 sequences, around 17% of which are singletons. The V and J genes are TRBV2 and TRBJ2-5; D is undetermined. This TCR derives from an adult woman who had mild COVID-19 (a few samples of this study predate the infection). Cell type and time point are not known. The sequencing sample was made of PBMCs or a T cell subset sorted from them (not recorded which). CDR3 nucleotide sequence: TGTGCCAGCAGTGGAGATCCCTACCAAGAGACCCAGTACTTC. Protein product: CASSGDPYQETQYF. Combining the CDR3 with reference TRBV2 and TRBJ2-5 gives the whole variable domain EPEVTQTPSHQVTQMGQEVILRCVPISNHLYFYWYRQILGQKVEFLVSFYNNEISEKSEIFDDQFSVERPDGSNFTLKIRSTKLEDSAMYFCASSGDPYQETQYFGPGTRLLVL.